The 12 T cell receptor beta chains in this list originate from one sample, sequenced in a study of shared clonotypes between healthy human individuals (dated by TCRdb to 2020 to 2021). The method was the immunoSEQ multiplex PCR assay. TCRdb stores this immuneACCESS table with in-frame sequences only. Part of the clones is absent; in the studies checked, under half of the shortfall reflects unresolved V genes, and no reason is known for the rest. This sample is represented by roughly 1.5 million clones; 95% to 99% of them were singletons. The top ten hold approximately 0.45% of the sample. Sample: naive CD4+ T cells sorted from blood. The intended sense of this specimen's cell subset or site label: CD45RA+ positively selected. The receptors were sampled from a man aged 25 to 40 in good health.

The CDR3 reads CASSLASGGELFF. CDR3 nucleotide sequence: TGTGCCAGCAGCTTGGCGTCCGGAGGGGAGCTGTTTTTT. The chain links TRBV5-4 to TRBJ2-2; D not resolved. Germline V gene sequence: CDR1 SGHNT, CDR2 YYREEE (reference sequence). Trimming removed 0 bases from V and 8 bases from J, with 8 bases in between. CDR3 length equals 13 residues.

This chain connects TRBV25-1 to TRBJ2-7; TRBD1 aligns across 8 bases. V trimming: 5 bases; J trimming: 6 bases; junction bases outside the gene matches: 6. The CDR3 extends over 13 amino acids. CDR1 MGHDK and CDR2 SYGVNS come from the germline V gene. The CDR3 is CASSKTGVFEQYF. The CDR3 coding sequence is TGTGCCAGCAGTAAGACAGGGGTCTTCGAGCAGTACTTC.

The V and J genes are TRBV27 and TRBJ2-7; D might be TRBD2 (5 bases). V lost 5 bases to trimming and J lost 12 bases, with 26 bases between them. This CDR3 has 15 residues. CDR1 and CDR2 (germline): MNHEY, SMNVEV (reference sequence). CDR3 amino acids: CASSPSDFGPTRGYF. The CDR3 DNA sequence: TGTGCCAGCAGTCCGTCGGATTTCGGCCCAACTCGGGGGTACTTC.

On this clone itself: Other nucleotide sequences in the sample specify the same CDR3. V is TRBV15 and J is TRBJ2-5; no clear D gene. In germline, CDR1 is LNHNV, CDR2 YYDKDF (reference sequence). Trimming removed 1 base from V and 2 bases from J, with 2 bases in between. This CDR3 has 12 residues. CDR3 amino acids: CATSRVQETQYF. In nucleotides, the CDR3 is TGTGCCACCAGCAGAGTTCAAGAGACCCAGTACTTC.

V and J are TRBV5-6 and TRBJ1-5, with a possible D match to TRBD1 (6 bases). The CDR3 is made up of 15 amino acids. The V end was cut by 3 bases, the J end by 2 bases, with 12 bases between. CDR1 is SGHDT and CDR2 is YYEEEE in the germline V gene. CDR3 loop: CASSSQGQGNQPQHF. Here the CDR3 DNA reads TGTGCCAGCAGCTCACAGGGACAAGGCAATCAGCCCCAGCATTTT.

This chain connects TRBV30 to TRBJ1-2; D gene unclear. V shed 3 bases and J shed 10 bases, with 12 bases lying between them. Germline lookup yields CDR1 GTSNPN and CDR2 SVGIG (reference sequence). This CDR3 region has 11 residues. The CDR3 bases are TGTGCCTGGAGCTATGGACCACTCTACACCTTC. As protein: CAWSYGPLYTF.

The chain couples TRBV9 to TRBJ1-1, with a possible D match to TRBD1 (5 bases). This CDR3 is 14 amino acids long. V shed 2 bases and J shed 6 bases, with 14 bases lying between them. The germline gives CDR1 SGDLS, CDR2 YYNGEE. CDR3 in amino acids: CASSVGFGAAEAFF. CDR3 DNA sequence: TGTGCCAGCAGCGTGGGTTTTGGGGCGGCTGAAGCTTTCTTT.

In the case of this clone: At one of its ends the junction is not consistent with the germline gene, which may arise from a read error. The rearrangement uses TRBV10-3 and TRBJ1-3; D is ambiguous. Germline V gene lookup returns CDR1 ENHRY and CDR2 SYGVKD. The CDR3 totals 10 residues. This CDR3 reads CAISGNTIYF. In DNA form, the CDR3 reads TGTGCCATCTCTGGGAACACCATATATTTT.

The genes are TRBV6-1 and TRBJ2-5, with unresolved D. Trimming took off 1 base at V and 7 bases at J, with 13 bases between the two ends. CDR3 length: 14 amino acids. CDR1 is MNHNS, CDR2 SASEGT, per germline. The CDR3 protein is CASSEELRWGTQYF. The DNA for the CDR3 is TGTGCCAGCAGTGAAGAGTTGCGATGGGGGACCCAGTACTTC.

Only one count was recorded for this clone. The CDR3 DNA follows: TGTGCCAGCAGTTTGTATGGGGCCTCCGGGGAGCAGTACTTC. This gives the protein CASSLYGASGEQYF. The chain couples TRBV28 to TRBJ2-7, with TRBD1 as a possible D gene (5 bases). V lost 3 bases to trimming and J lost 7 bases, with 16 bases between them. CDR1 and CDR2 from the germline V gene are MDHEN and SYDVKM. CDR3 length: 14 residues.

The chain employs TRBV6-5 and TRBJ2-5; perhaps TRBD2 as D (5 bases). CDR1 and CDR2 from the germline V gene are MNHEY and SVGAGI. This CDR3 has 15 amino acids. V lost 6 bases and J lost 2, with 16 bases in between. DNA of the CDR3: TGTGCCAGCAGCCCTCCGGGGTCTCTACAAGAGACCCAGTACTTC. This gives the protein CASSPPGSLQETQYF.

This sequence joins TRBV7-9 and TRBJ1-2; TRBD1 aligns across 10 bases. The CDR3 contains 13 residues. CDR1 is SEHNR and CDR2 is FQNEAQ in the germline V gene (reference sequence). Trimming at V came to 8 bases and at J to 7 bases, leaving 7 bases not matched to a gene. The CDR3 region is CASGRQGAAGYTF. Written as DNA, the CDR3 is TGTGCCAGCGGACGACAGGGGGCAGCTGGCTACACCTTC.